These 9 T cell receptor beta chains came from one sample sequenced in a study of blood T cell repertoires in COVID-19. The table came from immunoSEQ multiplex PCR; TCRdb's copy has only in-frame clones and leaves some out. Counted here are some 240,000 clones, 84% occurring once; the ten biggest clones make up roughly 1.4%. Sequencing used peripheral blood. These receptors were collected from a woman in her forties who had recovered from COVID-19.

This clone showed up just a few times. The chain links TRBV7-2 to TRBJ1-6; 7 bases are a match to TRBD1. Germline V gene data show CDR1 as SGHTA and CDR2 as FQGNSA. The CDR3 spans 15 residues. J gave up 7 bases and V 0 bases, and 3 bases lay outside the gene matches. CDR3 loop: CASSLAPGGNSPLHF. CDR3 nucleotide sequence: TGTGCCAGCAGCTTAGCGCCAGGGGGAAATTCACCCCTCCACTTT.

J is TRBJ2-1 and V is TRBV12-3 or TRBV12-4; D is uncertain. The CDR3 has 13 amino acids. With 5 bases removed from V and 8 bases from J, the gap between germline ends came to 13 bases. CDR3 DNA sequence: TGTGCCAGCAGTCCCCCCGGTCGGTATGAGCAGTTCTTC. It specifies CASSPPGRYEQFF.

The chain carries TRBV5-4 and TRBJ1-5, with TRBD1 as a possible D gene (5 bases). The CDR3 spans 14 residues. V lost 1 base to trimming and J lost 1 base, with 6 bases between them. The germline V gene encodes CDR1 SGHNT and CDR2 YYREEE (reference sequence). This chain's CDR3 is CASSLRGSNQPQHF. DNA of the CDR3: TGTGCCAGCAGCTTGAGGGGAAGCAATCAGCCCCAGCATTTT.

Worth noting for this clone: This sample includes further DNA sequences coding for the same CDR3. The rearrangement joins TRBV12-3 or TRBV12-4 to TRBJ1-1, with no clear D. V lost 3 bases and J lost 1, with 3 bases in between. This CDR3 is built from 12 residues. DNA for the CDR3: TGTGCCAGCAGTTTCCAGAACACTGAAGCTTTCTTT. The encoded protein is CASSFQNTEAFF.

This chain connects TRBV7-9 to TRBJ1-2; the D gene is possibly TRBD1 (5 bases). Per the germline V gene, CDR1 is SEHNR and CDR2 is FQNEAQ (reference sequence). This CDR3 is built from 14 residues. Trimming removed 1 base at V and 6 bases at J, with 12 bases between. The CDR3 loop reads CASSLGQGLHGYTF. The CDR3 bases are TGTGCCAGCAGCTTAGGGCAGGGCTTGCATGGCTACACCTTC.

The rearrangement joins TRBV9 to TRBJ2-1; possible D gene TRBD1, 5 bases. Trimming took 0 bases from V and 2 from J, leaving 12 bases between them. Per germline, CDR1 SGDLS and CDR2 YYNGEE. The CDR3 has 16 amino acids. The CDR3 protein is CASSVALETAYNEQFF. The DNA for the CDR3 is TGTGCCAGCAGCGTAGCTCTTGAGACAGCCTACAATGAGCAGTTCTTC.

The chain uses TRBV11-2 and TRBJ2-7; 9 bases are a match to TRBD2. J gave up 6 bases and V 1 base, and 7 bases lay outside the gene matches. Germline V gene sequence: CDR1 SGHAT, CDR2 FQNNGV. There are 15 residues in the CDR3. CDR3 sequence (DNA): TGTGCCAGCAGCTTAGGACTAGCGGCAGGGGTCGAGCAGTACTTC. Residues: CASSLGLAAGVEQYF.

V is TRBV3-1 (or the pseudogene TRBV3-2) and J is TRBJ2-5; perhaps TRBD2 as D (6 bases). The length of the CDR3 is 15 residues. The V end was cut by 1 base, the J end by 7 bases, with 16 bases between. Per the germline V gene, CDR1 is LGHDT and CDR2 is YNNKEL (reference sequence). CDR3 nucleotide sequence: TGTGCCAGCAGCCAAGTCCGGGGGTTCACGGGGACCCAGTACTTC. Its translation is CASSQVRGFTGTQYF.

The chain combines TRBV7-8 with TRBJ2-2; tentative D call: TRBD1 (5 bases). Trimming pared 2 bases from V and 4 bases from J, leaving 14 bases between. The CDR3 covers 16 residues. In germline, CDR1 is SGHVS, CDR2 FQNEAQ. This CDR3 reads CASSLRGGQGTGELFF. In DNA, the CDR3 is TGTGCCAGCAGCTTAAGGGGTGGGCAGGGCACCGGGGAGCTGTTTTTT. Drawing the rest from reference TRBV7-8 and TRBJ2-2, the complete variable domain is GAGVSQSPRYKVAKRGQDVALRCDPISGHVSLFWYQQALGQGPEFLTYFQNEAQLDKSGLPSDRFFAERPEGSVSTLKIQRTQQEDSAVYLCASSLRGGQGTGELFFGEGSRLTVL.